This entry features one TCR beta chain sequence. Its antigen is undetermined. MiXCR was run by TCRdb on the reads, yielding one entry per CDR3 protein. The profile shows approximately 490,000 distinct CDR3 sequences, 11% of them singletons. The data derive from a study of T cell repertoires in cytomegalovirus infection. Study background: From public TCR beta signatures came an indication of both CMV infection and matching HLA type. Findings and caveats of the study: Dominating the ex vivo response were TCR beta clonotypes that were CMV-specific and HLA-C-restricted. Cumulative frequency of public TCR beta families picked out carriers of CMV plus the relevant HLA.

The sample was PBMCs. This sequence originates from a human donor in good health (CMV status not recorded). Some clones in this sample may be carry-over from other donors' samples.

CDR3 region: CASSPAPGVTNSPLHF. As DNA, the CDR3 is TGTGCCAGCTCACCGGCTCCCGGGGTAACCAATTCACCCCTCCACTTT. The gene calls are TRBV18 and TRBJ1-6; unclear D gene. The V gene lost 3 bases and the J gene lost 7 bases, with 16 bases spanning the gap. This CDR3 has 16 amino acids. Germline lookup yields CDR1 KGHSH and CDR2 LQKENI.